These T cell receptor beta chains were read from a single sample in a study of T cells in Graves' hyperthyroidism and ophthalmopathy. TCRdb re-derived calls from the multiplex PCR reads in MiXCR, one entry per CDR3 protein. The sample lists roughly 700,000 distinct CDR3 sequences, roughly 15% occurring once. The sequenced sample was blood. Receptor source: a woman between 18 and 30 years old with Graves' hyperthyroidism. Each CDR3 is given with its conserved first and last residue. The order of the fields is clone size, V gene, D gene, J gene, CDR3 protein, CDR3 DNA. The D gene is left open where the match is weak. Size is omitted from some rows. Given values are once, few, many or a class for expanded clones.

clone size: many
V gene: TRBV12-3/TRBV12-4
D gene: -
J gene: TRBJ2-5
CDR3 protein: CASSFRGRGETQYF
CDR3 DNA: TGTGCCAGCAGTTTTAGGGGGAGAGGGGAGACCCAGTACTTC

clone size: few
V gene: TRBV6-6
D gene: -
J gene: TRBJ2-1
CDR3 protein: CASSYSLVQQDNEQFF
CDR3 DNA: TGTGCCAGCAGTTACTCCCTCGTGCAGCAAGACAATGAGCAGTTCTTC

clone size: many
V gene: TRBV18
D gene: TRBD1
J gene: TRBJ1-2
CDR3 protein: CASSPGTGKGYTF
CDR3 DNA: TGTGCCAGCTCACCCGGGACAGGGAAGGGCTACACCTTC

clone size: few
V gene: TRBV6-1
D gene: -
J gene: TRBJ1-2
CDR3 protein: CASGSDEGSRYTF
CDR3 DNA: TGTGCCAGCGGGTCCGACGAGGGGTCGCGCTACACCTTC

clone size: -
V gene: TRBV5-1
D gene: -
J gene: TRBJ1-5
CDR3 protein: CASSPHPGTGSNQPQHF
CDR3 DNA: TGCGCCAGCAGCCCCCACCCCGGGACGGGAAGCAATCAGCCCCAGCATTTT

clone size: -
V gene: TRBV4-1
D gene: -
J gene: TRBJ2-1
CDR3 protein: CASSQEGPYNEQFF
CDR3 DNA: TGCGCCAGCAGCCAAGAGGGCCCCTACAATGAGCAGTTCTTC

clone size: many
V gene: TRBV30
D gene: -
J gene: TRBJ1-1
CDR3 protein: CAWILGAEAFF
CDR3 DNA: TGTGCCTGGATTCTGGGGGCTGAAGCTTTCTTT

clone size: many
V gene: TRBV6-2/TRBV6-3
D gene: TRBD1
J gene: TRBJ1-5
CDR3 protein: CASSDSQGYQPQHF
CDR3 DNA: TGTGCCAGCAGTGACTCACAGGGGTATCAGCCCCAGCATTTT

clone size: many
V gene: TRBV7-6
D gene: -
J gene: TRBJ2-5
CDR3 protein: CASSLADRETQYF
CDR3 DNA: TGTGCCAGCAGCTTAGCGGATCGGGAGACCCAGTACTTC

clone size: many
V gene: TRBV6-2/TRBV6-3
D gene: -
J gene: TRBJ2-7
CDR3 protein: CASSYPYEQYF
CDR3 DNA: TGTGCCAGCAGCTACCCTTACGAGCAGTACTTC

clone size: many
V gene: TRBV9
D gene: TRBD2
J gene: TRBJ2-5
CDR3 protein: CASSVASGSIETQYF
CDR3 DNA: TGTGCCAGCAGCGTAGCTAGCGGGAGTATAGAGACCCAGTACTTC

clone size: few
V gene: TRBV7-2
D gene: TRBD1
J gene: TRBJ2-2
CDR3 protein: CASSLRQGATGELFF
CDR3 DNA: TGTGCCAGCAGCCTCCGACAGGGGGCTACCGGGGAGCTGTTTTTT

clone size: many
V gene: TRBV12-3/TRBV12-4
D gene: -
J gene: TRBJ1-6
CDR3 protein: CASSPTMGYNSPLHF
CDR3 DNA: TGTGCCAGCAGCCCAACCATGGGGTATAATTCACCCCTCCACTTT

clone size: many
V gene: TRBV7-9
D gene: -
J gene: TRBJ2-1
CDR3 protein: CASSPDRKQFF
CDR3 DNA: TGTGCCAGCAGCCCCGATAGGAAGCAGTTCTTC

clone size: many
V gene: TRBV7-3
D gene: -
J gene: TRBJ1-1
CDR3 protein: CASSSKGGTEAFF
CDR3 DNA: TGTGCCAGCAGCTCCAAGGGGGGTACTGAAGCTTTCTTT

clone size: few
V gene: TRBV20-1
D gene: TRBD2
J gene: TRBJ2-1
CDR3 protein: CSARGPGSGLGYNEQFF
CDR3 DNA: TGCAGTGCTAGAGGGCCGGGTAGCGGGTTGGGCTACAATGAGCAGTTCTTC

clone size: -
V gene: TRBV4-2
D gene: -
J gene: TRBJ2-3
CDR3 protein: CASSQETGLTDTQYF
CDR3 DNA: TGTGCCAGCAGCCAAGAAACGGGGCTCACAGATACGCAGTATTTT

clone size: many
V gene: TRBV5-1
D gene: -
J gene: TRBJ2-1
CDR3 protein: CASTQTRGSDEQFF
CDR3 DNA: TGCGCCAGCACCCAAACGAGGGGCTCGGATGAGCAGTTCTTC

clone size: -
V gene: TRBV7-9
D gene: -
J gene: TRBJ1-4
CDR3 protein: CASSFSLDRDPEKLFF
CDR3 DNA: TGTGCCAGCAGCTTTTCCCTAGACCGGGACCCTGAAAAACTGTTTTTT

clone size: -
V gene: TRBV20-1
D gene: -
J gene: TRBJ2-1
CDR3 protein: CSASRGYDNEQFF
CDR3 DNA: TGCAGTGCTAGCAGGGGATATGACAATGAGCAGTTCTTC

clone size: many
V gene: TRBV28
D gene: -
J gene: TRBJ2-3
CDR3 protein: CASSLEQHTDTQYF
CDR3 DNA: TGTGCCAGCAGTTTGGAACAGCACACAGATACGCAGTATTTT

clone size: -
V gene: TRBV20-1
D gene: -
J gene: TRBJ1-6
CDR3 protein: CSASLRSSYNSPLHF
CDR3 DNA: TGCAGTGCTAGCTTACGGAGCTCCTATAATTCACCCCTCCACTTT

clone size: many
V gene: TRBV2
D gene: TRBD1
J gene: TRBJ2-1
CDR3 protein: CASFMDRDSLYNEQFF
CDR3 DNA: TGTGCCAGCTTCATGGATAGGGACAGCCTATACAATGAGCAGTTCTTC

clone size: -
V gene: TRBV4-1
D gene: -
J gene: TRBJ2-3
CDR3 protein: CASSPRGRGLRTDTQYF
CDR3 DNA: TGCGCCAGCAGCCCGAGGGGGAGGGGCCTTCGGACAGATACGCAGTATTTT

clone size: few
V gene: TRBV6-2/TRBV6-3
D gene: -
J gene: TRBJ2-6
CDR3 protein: CASRGGRTGANVLTF
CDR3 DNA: TGTGCCAGTAGGGGGGGTCGGACTGGGGCCAACGTCCTGACTTTC

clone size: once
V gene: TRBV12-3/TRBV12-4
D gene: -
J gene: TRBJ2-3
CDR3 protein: CASSQTGSRRGTDTQYF
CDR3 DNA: TGTGCCAGCAGCCAGACTGGGTCTCGCCGGGGCACAGATACGCAGTATTTT

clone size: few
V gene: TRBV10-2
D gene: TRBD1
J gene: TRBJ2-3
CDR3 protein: CASRGTGADTQYF
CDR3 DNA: TGCGCCAGCAGGGGGACAGGGGCAGATACGCAGTATTTT

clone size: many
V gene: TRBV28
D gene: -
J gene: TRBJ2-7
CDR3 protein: CASSLADYEQYF
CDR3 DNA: TGTGCCAGCAGCTTAGCGGACTACGAGCAGTACTTC

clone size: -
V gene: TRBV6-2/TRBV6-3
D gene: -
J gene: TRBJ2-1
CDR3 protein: CASSYSRGFAYNEQFF
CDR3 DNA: TGTGCCAGCAGTTACTCAAGGGGGTTCGCCTACAATGAGCAGTTCTTC

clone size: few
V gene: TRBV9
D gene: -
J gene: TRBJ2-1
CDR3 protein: CASSGQRGYNEQFF
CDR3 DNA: TGTGCCAGCAGCGGGCAGAGAGGGTACAATGAGCAGTTCTTC

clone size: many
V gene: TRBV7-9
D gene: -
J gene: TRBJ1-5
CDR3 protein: CASSFSVSNQPQHF
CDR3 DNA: TGTGCCAGCAGCTTCTCCGTCAGCAATCAGCCCCAGCATTTT

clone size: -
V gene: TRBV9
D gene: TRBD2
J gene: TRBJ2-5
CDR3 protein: CASSATSGEETQYF
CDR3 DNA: TGTGCCAGCAGCGCTACTAGCGGGGAAGAGACCCAGTACTTC

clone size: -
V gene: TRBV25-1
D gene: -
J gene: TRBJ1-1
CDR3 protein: CASSVGGPTEAFF
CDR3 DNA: TGTGCCAGCAGTGTAGGAGGCCCCACTGAAGCTTTCTTT

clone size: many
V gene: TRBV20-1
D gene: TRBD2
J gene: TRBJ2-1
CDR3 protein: CSASIPLAGRDEQFF
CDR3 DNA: TGCAGTGCTAGTATTCCGCTAGCGGGAAGGGATGAGCAGTTCTTC

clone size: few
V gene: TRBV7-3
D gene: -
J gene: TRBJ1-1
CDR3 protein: CASSAYQGTEAFF
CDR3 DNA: TGTGCCAGCAGCGCCTACCAAGGAACCGAAGCTTTCTTT